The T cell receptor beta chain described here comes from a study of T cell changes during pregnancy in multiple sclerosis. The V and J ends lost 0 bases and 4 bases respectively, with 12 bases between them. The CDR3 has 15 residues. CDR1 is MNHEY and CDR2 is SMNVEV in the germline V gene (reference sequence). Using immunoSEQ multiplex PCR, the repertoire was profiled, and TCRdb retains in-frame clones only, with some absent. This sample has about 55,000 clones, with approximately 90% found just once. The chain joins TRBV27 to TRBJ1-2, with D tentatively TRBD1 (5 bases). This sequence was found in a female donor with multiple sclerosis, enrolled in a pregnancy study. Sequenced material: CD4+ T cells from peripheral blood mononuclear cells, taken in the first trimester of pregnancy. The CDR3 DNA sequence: TGTGCCAGCAGTTTATCAGTCGGAGGGGCCTATGGCTACACCTTC. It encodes CASSLSVGGAYGYTF.